A selection of T cell receptor beta chains follows, all from one sample in a study of T-cell memory formation after mild COVID-19. TCRdb ran MiXCR on the 5' RACE reads and lists one entry per CDR3 protein. The data show 40,000 to 55,000 distinct CDR3 sequences, 12% seen once. Sequencing was carried out using PBMCs or a T cell subset sorted from them (not recorded which). These receptors were obtained from a man between 18 and 35 years old who had mild COVID-19 (a few samples of this study predate the infection). Cell type and time point are not known. Each CDR3 is given with its conserved first and last residue. The order of the fields is V gene, D gene, J gene, clone size, CDR3 protein, CDR3 DNA. A D gene is named only where the DNA matches it firmly. The size of a clone is reported for some rows only, either as once, few or many, or as a class for expanded clones.

>TRBV10-3|NA|TRBJ1-4|NA
CAISPSGGRVGEKLFF
TGTGCCATCAGCCCGAGTGGAGGTCGGGTGGGTGAAAAACTGTTTTTT
>TRBV4-3|NA|TRBJ2-7|NA
CASSQDKGGEQYF
TGCGCCAGCAGCCAAGATAAGGGAGGCGAGCAGTACTTC
>TRBV18|NA|TRBJ1-1|NA
CASSPLQQMNTEAFF
TGTGCCAGCTCACCACTGCAGCAAATGAACACTGAAGCTTTCTTT
>TRBV7-2|NA|TRBJ1-1|many
CASSLGPRQAFF
TGTGCCAGCAGCTTAGGGCCAAGGCAAGCTTTCTTT
>TRBV5-1|NA|TRBJ1-2|few
CASRRDMQGGYTF
TGCGCCAGCAGACGGGACATGCAAGGAGGCTACACCTTC
>TRBV6-5|TRBD1|TRBJ1-1|NA
CASRSQGSRGNTEAFF
TGTGCCAGCAGGTCACAGGGGAGTCGGGGAAACACTGAAGCTTTCTTT
>TRBV5-1|TRBD1|TRBJ2-2|many
CASSPWTGTGELFF
TGCGCCAGCAGCCCTTGGACAGGAACCGGGGAGCTGTTTTTT
>TRBV3-1|NA|TRBJ2-7|NA
CASSQTVYEQYF
TGTGCCAGCAGCCAAACGGTTTACGAGCAGTACTTC
>TRBV5-4|TRBD2|TRBJ2-3|few
CASSFTSGDTDTQYF
TGTGCCAGCAGCTTTACTAGCGGGGACACAGATACGCAGTATTTT
>TRBV4-3|NA|TRBJ1-2|few
CASSQDRGSYGYTF
TGCGCCAGCAGCCAAGATAGGGGAAGCTATGGCTACACCTTC
>TRBV20-1|TRBD2|TRBJ2-2|few
CSASPVLAGGGELFF
TGCAGTGCTAGCCCCGTACTAGCGGGGGGTGGGGAGCTGTTTTTT
>TRBV20-1|NA|TRBJ1-3|NA
CSAQLQGTAIYF
TGCAGTGCGCAATTACAGGGAACCGCCATATATTTT